This is a list of T cell receptor beta chains from one sample in a study of T cells in Graves' hyperthyroidism and ophthalmopathy. A single record per CDR3 protein comes from TCRdb applying MiXCR to the multiplex PCR reads. The sample contains 600,000 or so distinct CDR3 sequences, 46% of which appear only once. Sequenced material: peripheral blood or thyroid tissue (not recorded which). The receptors derive from a woman in her late teens or twenties with Graves' hyperthyroidism. CDR3s include the opening cysteine and the closing phenylalanine or tryptophan. The D gene is left open where the match is weak. Size tells how often a clone was seen (once, few, many) or the class of an expanded clone, and some rows leave it out.

CDR3 DNA: TGTGCCAGCAGTGATCGCACTATGGACAATGAGCAGTTCTTC; CDR3 protein: CASSDRTMDNEQFF; V gene: TRBV25-1; clone size: NA; J gene: TRBJ2-1; D gene: NA
CDR3 DNA: TGTGCCAGCAGTCTTCTGGACAGGGGTAATTCACCCCTCCACTTT; CDR3 protein: CASSLLDRGNSPLHF; V gene: TRBV2; clone size: many; J gene: TRBJ1-6; D gene: TRBD1
CDR3 DNA: TGTGCCAGTAGTATCTGGGACAGAAGGACTGAAGCTTTCTTT; CDR3 protein: CASSIWDRRTEAFF; V gene: TRBV19; clone size: NA; J gene: TRBJ1-1; D gene: TRBD1
CDR3 DNA: TGTGCCAGCAGTTACTCGAGACAGGGTCCGTACGAGCAGTACTTC; CDR3 protein: CASSYSRQGPYEQYF; V gene: TRBV19; clone size: few; J gene: TRBJ2-7; D gene: TRBD1
CDR3 DNA: TGTGCCAGCAGCTTAGTGGGACAGGGGGGGCAGCCCCAGCATTTT; CDR3 protein: CASSLVGQGGQPQHF; V gene: TRBV7-9; clone size: NA; J gene: TRBJ1-5; D gene: TRBD1
CDR3 DNA: TGTGCCAGCATTCTCGGGGAACACACTGAAGCTTTCTTT; CDR3 protein: CASILGEHTEAFF; V gene: TRBV2; clone size: NA; J gene: TRBJ1-1; D gene: NA
CDR3 DNA: TGTGCCAGCAGCATGAGTAGTGGCGAGCAGTACTTC; CDR3 protein: CASSMSSGEQYF; V gene: TRBV10-3; clone size: NA; J gene: TRBJ2-7; D gene: NA
CDR3 DNA: TGTGCCAGCAGTTCTGCAGCGGGAGTAAGCTACGAGCAGTACTTC; CDR3 protein: CASSSAAGVSYEQYF; V gene: TRBV10-3; clone size: NA; J gene: TRBJ2-7; D gene: TRBD2
CDR3 DNA: TGTGCACAACCCATCGGGGGAAGCGGTCAGCCCCAGCATTTT; CDR3 protein: CAQPIGGSGQPQHF; V gene: TRBV15; clone size: NA; J gene: TRBJ1-5; D gene: NA
CDR3 DNA: TGTGCCAGTAAGGAGTACGGCACCGGGGAGCTGTTTTTT; CDR3 protein: CASKEYGTGELFF; V gene: TRBV19; clone size: NA; J gene: TRBJ2-2; D gene: NA
CDR3 DNA: TGCAGCGTTCGGGGGGCCGACCTTTACTATGGCTACACCTTC; CDR3 protein: CSVRGADLYYGYTF; V gene: TRBV29-1; clone size: many; J gene: TRBJ1-2; D gene: NA
CDR3 DNA: TGTGCCAGCAGGGGACATAACCAAGAGACCCAGTACTTC; CDR3 protein: CASRGHNQETQYF; V gene: TRBV6-1; clone size: NA; J gene: TRBJ2-5; D gene: NA
CDR3 DNA: TGTGCCAGCAGTTTAGAGGGAAGGGCCCCCCTAGCTAACTATGGCTACACCTTC; CDR3 protein: CASSLEGRAPLANYGYTF; V gene: TRBV25-1; clone size: NA; J gene: TRBJ1-2; D gene: NA
CDR3 DNA: TGTGCCATCAGCAAAGAGAGCTCTGGAAACACCATATATTTT; CDR3 protein: CAISKESSGNTIYF; V gene: TRBV10-3; clone size: many; J gene: TRBJ1-3; D gene: NA
CDR3 DNA: TGCGCCAGCAGCTTCACGGGACTTACGTCTTACGGGCAGTACTTC; CDR3 protein: CASSFTGLTSYGQYF; V gene: TRBV5-1; clone size: NA; J gene: TRBJ2-7; D gene: NA
CDR3 DNA: TGTGCCAGCAGCCAAGTGGTTATCCGGGACAGGAGCTCCTACGAGCAGTACTTC; CDR3 protein: CASSQVVIRDRSSYEQYF; V gene: TRBV7-2; clone size: NA; J gene: TRBJ2-7; D gene: TRBD1
CDR3 DNA: TGTGCCAGTTGTATAGGTCCCGGGGAGCTGTTTTTT; CDR3 protein: CASCIGPGELFF; V gene: TRBV19; clone size: NA; J gene: TRBJ2-2; D gene: NA
CDR3 DNA: TGTGCCAGCACCCCGTGGGGAGCGGGTAATGAAAAACTGTTTTTT; CDR3 protein: CASTPWGAGNEKLFF; V gene: TRBV6-4; clone size: NA; J gene: TRBJ1-4; D gene: NA
CDR3 DNA: TGTGCCAGCAGTGCGGACTTACCGCCAAACACCATATATTTT; CDR3 protein: CASSADLPPNTIYF; V gene: TRBV2; clone size: many; J gene: TRBJ1-3; D gene: NA
CDR3 DNA: TGTGCCAGCAGCTGGGGACAGGGAGGGAACTATGGCTACACCTTC; CDR3 protein: CASSWGQGGNYGYTF; V gene: TRBV7-9; clone size: few; J gene: TRBJ1-2; D gene: TRBD1
CDR3 DNA: TGCAGCGTTGTAGGAGGTCAGGGGGTCGCTGAAGCTTTCTTT; CDR3 protein: CSVVGGQGVAEAFF; V gene: TRBV29-1; clone size: NA; J gene: TRBJ1-1; D gene: TRBD1
CDR3 DNA: TGCGCCAGCAGCTCCCATCTAGGGGCTGAGGGCTATGGCTACACCTTC; CDR3 protein: CASSSHLGAEGYGYTF; V gene: TRBV5-1; clone size: few; J gene: TRBJ1-2; D gene: NA